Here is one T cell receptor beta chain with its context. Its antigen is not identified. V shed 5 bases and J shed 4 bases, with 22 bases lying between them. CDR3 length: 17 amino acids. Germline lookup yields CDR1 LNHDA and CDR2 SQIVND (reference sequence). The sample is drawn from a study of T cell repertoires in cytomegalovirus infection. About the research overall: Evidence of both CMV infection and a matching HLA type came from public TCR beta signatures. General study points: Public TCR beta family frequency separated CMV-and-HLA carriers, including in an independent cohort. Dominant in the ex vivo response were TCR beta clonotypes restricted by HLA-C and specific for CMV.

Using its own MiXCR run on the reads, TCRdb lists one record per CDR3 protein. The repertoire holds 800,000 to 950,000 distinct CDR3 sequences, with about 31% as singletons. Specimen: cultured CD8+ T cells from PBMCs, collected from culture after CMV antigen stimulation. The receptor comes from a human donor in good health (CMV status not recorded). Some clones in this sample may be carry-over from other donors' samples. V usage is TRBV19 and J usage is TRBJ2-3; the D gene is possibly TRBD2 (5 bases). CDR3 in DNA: TGTGCCAGTAGTCCCCTGGGCACTAGGATAGGGTCAGATACGCAGTATTTT. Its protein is CASSPLGTRIGSDTQYF.